This TCR beta chain stems from a study of blood T cells in healthy people across ages. Broader study findings: There were more naive CD4+ cells and higher diversity in long-lived donors than in aged donors.

On this clonotype itself: Its antigen is still unknown.

Per germline, CDR1 SGHAT and CDR2 FQNNGV. The CDR3 covers 16 residues. Trimming took off 1 base at V and 3 bases at J, with 10 bases between the two ends. Total RNA was extracted at no less than 5.5 micrograms per sample. Primers used in a second PCR of about 7 to 11 cycles were a sample-barcoded 5' primer and a J-beta primer mix. TCRdb processed the 5' RACE reads anew with MiXCR; each CDR3 protein has one entry. The sample gives 1.5 million or so distinct CDR3 sequences, approximately 42% of which show up once; around 4% is in the top ten. The V call is TRBV11-2, the J call TRBJ2-6; D is ambiguous. This TCR was sampled from a young woman in good health. The sequencing input was blood. CDR3 in amino acids: CASSLASGFGANVLTF. The CDR3 bases are TGTGCCAGCAGCTTAGCTAGTGGGTTTGGGGCCAACGTCCTGACTTTC.